Following are 10 T cell receptor beta chains from one sample sequenced in a study of T cells in localized non-small cell lung cancer (dated by TCRdb to the early 2020s). The protocol used for the library was the immunoSEQ multiplex PCR assay. In TCRdb, the immuneACCESS table is reduced to in-frame sequences with V and J assigned. These tables do not hold every clone; where another copy was compared, an unresolved V gene accounts for under half, and the others remain unexplained. This sample holds about 15,000 clones; more than 70% were observed only once. Together, the top ten hold about 30% of the sample. The sequencing used peripheral blood mononuclear cells, collected before any cancer treatment. The receptor set was obtained from a male donor aged 60 or older with stage II lung adenocarcinoma.

CDR3 DNA sequence: TGTGCCAGCAGTTTACAGGGGATCACAGATACGCAGTATTTT. Amino acid sequence: CASSLQGITDTQYF. The rearrangement joins TRBV6-5 to TRBJ2-3; 7 bases agree with TRBD1. Germline V gene sequence: CDR1 MNHEY, CDR2 SVGAGI. J gave up 2 bases and V 4 bases, and 3 bases lay outside the gene matches. The CDR3 is 14 residues long.

The rearrangement joins TRBV6-5 to TRBJ2-5; 8 positions match TRBD1. The CDR3 covers 14 residues. The germline V gene encodes CDR1 MNHEY and CDR2 SVGAGI. V gave up 2 bases and J gave up 5 bases; unmatched junction bases: 4. The CDR3 here is CASSYARGHETQYF. DNA of the CDR3: TGTGCCAGCAGTTACGCCAGGGGGCACGAGACCCAGTACTTC.

This sequence joins TRBV6-5 and TRBJ1-2, with D maybe TRBD1 (6 bases). The CDR3 runs to 14 residues. CDR1 is MNHEY, CDR2 SVGAGI, per germline. Trimming took 7 bases from V and 2 from J, leaving 14 bases between them. CDR3 DNA: TGTGCCAGCACGCGGGGGGCCGTAAACTATGGCTACACCTTC. Its protein is CASTRGAVNYGYTF.

This chain links TRBV28 with TRBJ1-3; no clear D gene. From germline, CDR1 is MDHEN and CDR2 SYDVKM. This CDR3 region has 10 residues. Trimming took 8 bases from V and 6 from J, leaving 5 bases between them. The CDR3 reads CASVKNTIYF. The CDR3 DNA reads TGTGCCAGCGTCAAAAACACCATATATTTT.

In regard to this clone: Other DNA sequences in this specimen translate into the identical CDR3. CDR3 nucleotides: TGTGCCAGCAGTAGCCCGGGACAGTCAGTCGGCAGGCAGTACTTC. This encodes CASSSPGQSVGRQYF. The chain employs TRBV6-6 and TRBJ2-7; the match to TRBD1 covers 7 bases. V was pared by 5 bases and J by 9 bases, with 16 bases of the junction left unmatched. The CDR3 covers 15 residues. Per germline, CDR1 MNHNY and CDR2 SVGAGI (reference sequence).

V usage is TRBV6-6 and J usage is TRBJ2-1; 9 bases are shared with TRBD2. Per the germline V gene, CDR1 is MNHNY and CDR2 is SVGAGI (reference sequence). CDR3 length equals 16 residues. Germline trimming cut 4 bases from V and 6 bases from J; bases unmatched to any gene: 10. CDR3 DNA: TGTGCCAGCAGTTTCATGACTAGCGGTCCGGCCAATGAGCAGTTCTTC. Protein product: CASSFMTSGPANEQFF.

V gene TRBV19 combines with J gene TRBJ2-7, with 8 bases identical to TRBD1. The CDR3 spans 15 residues. Germline assignment: CDR1 LNHDA and CDR2 SQIVND (reference sequence). The ends lost 9 bases at V and 1 base at J; junction bases unmatched: 11. In DNA, the CDR3 is TGTGCCAGCCAAGAAGGACAGGGTTTATCCTACGAGCAGTACTTC. Encoded protein: CASQEGQGLSYEQYF.

The rearrangement joins TRBV11-3 to TRBJ2-3; the match to TRBD2 covers 7 bases. The CDR3 consists of 16 residues. Trimming took 1 base from V and 4 from J; bases not matched to a gene: 8. Germline V lookup: CDR1 SGHNT, CDR2 YENEEA. The CDR3 sequence: CASSLVASGGPDTQYF. CDR3 DNA: TGTGCCAGCAGCTTAGTGGCTAGCGGTGGTCCAGATACGCAGTATTTT. The variable domain in full, with the rest retrieved from reference TRBV11-3 and TRBJ2-3, is EAGVVQSPRYKIIEKKQPVAFWCNPISGHNTLYWYLQNLGQGPELLIRYENEEAVDDSQLPKDRFSAERLKGVDSTLKIQPAELGDSAVYLCASSLVASGGPDTQYFGPGTRLTVL.

This chain joins TRBV10-3 and TRBJ2-7, with TRBD1 identical over 7 bases. There are 17 residues in the CDR3. Unmatched junction bases numbered 15, after V lost 3 bases and J lost 4 bases. Germline lookup yields CDR1 ENHRY and CDR2 SYGVKD. The CDR3: CAISEPAMRGQSYEQYF. The DNA for the CDR3 is TGTGCCATCAGTGAACCAGCAATGAGGGGGCAATCGTACGAGCAGTACTTC.

This clone was seen once. In nucleotides, the CDR3 is TGTGCCAGCGAAGAGAGTGCTCTATTAGGCTACACCTTC. Residues: CASEESALLGYTF. The chain combines TRBV6-1 with TRBJ1-2, with D uncertain. The CDR3 spans 13 residues. CDR1 and CDR2 (germline): MNHNS, SASEGT. Trimming shortened V by 8 bases and J by 8 bases, and 18 bases separated the two germline ends.